This T cell receptor beta chain was documented in a study of metastatic and nonmetastatic thyroid tumors. Study overall: A comparison of repertoires was made across blood and tumor or nodule tissue from malignant and benign thyroid patients.

In the original processing: Between-group CDR3 differences, defined by clinicopathological status, yielded a distant-metastasis classifier for papillary thyroid cancer. TCRdb re-called clones from the PCR reads using MiXCR. What appears here as the V and J calls and clone size reflects TCRdb's work, not the paper's. The table records roughly 15,000 clones, about 29% of them present only once. Thyroid surgery had not been preceded by any treatment in any patient. The germline V gene has CDR1 MNHNS and CDR2 SASEGT. Trimming took off 9 bases at V and 12 bases at J, with 18 bases between the two ends. The CDR3 extends over 13 amino acids. In its sample, this clone was seen many times. As yet, its antigen is unknown. Whole-study results and caveats: When malignant thyroid tumors were compared with benign nodules, TCR beta diversity was reportedly significantly higher in the malignant tumors. This held in both blood and tumor samples.

This clonotype was sampled from a male donor with papillary thyroid cancer or a benign thyroid nodule (not recorded which). Some clones in this sample may be carry-over from other donors' samples. The chain employs TRBV6-1 and TRBJ1-6, with D perhaps TRBD1 (5 bases). The source material was tumor tissue. The CDR3, as DNA: TGTGCCAGTATTGGGACCGCGCTTGGACCCCTCCACTTT. As protein: CASIGTALGPLHF.